The next 13 T cell receptor beta chains were all read from a single sample in a study of PD-1 blockade in classical Hodgkin lymphoma. The time point was: cycle 4 day 1 (C4D1), after 5 to 7 weeks of nivolumab. With no exception, relapse followed autologous stem cell transplantation in all patients, and brentuximab vedotin exposure varied. Here immunoSEQ multiplex PCR was the method, and the copy in TCRdb shows in-frame clones only, minus some. The sample contains approximately 84,000 clones, 75% to 85% of which appear only once. The sample in question was peripheral blood mononuclear cells (PBMCs), obtained before the fourth cycle of nivolumab. The receptors originated from a human donor with classical Hodgkin lymphoma.

The chain uses TRBV6-1 and TRBJ2-7; the match to TRBD1 covers 7 bases. J was trimmed by 3 bases and V by 1 base; bases with no gene match: 3. The CDR3 contains 14 residues. Germline CDR1 reads MNHNS; CDR2 reads SASEGT. The CDR3 spells CASSEGPGGYEQYF. CDR3 DNA sequence: TGTGCCAGCAGTGAAGGTCCAGGGGGCTACGAGCAGTACTTC.

The J gene is TRBJ2-3, the V gene TRBV7-9; 13 bases agree with TRBD2. Germline V gene sequence: CDR1 SEHNR, CDR2 FQNEAQ (reference sequence). V trimming: 4 bases; J trimming: 3 bases; junction bases outside the gene matches: 4. The CDR3 has 16 amino acids. The CDR3 reads CASSWRTSGRTDTQYF. The CDR3 nucleotides read TGTGCCAGCAGCTGGCGGACTAGCGGGAGAACAGATACGCAGTATTTT.

The chain recombines TRBV7-6 with TRBJ1-1; a possible D gene is TRBD1 (5 bases). The CDR3 is 13 residues long. Germline assignment: CDR1 SGHVS and CDR2 FNYEAQ. Trimming left V 4 bases short and J 2 bases short, with 8 bases between. The CDR3 is CASSSDSNTEAFF. The CDR3 region has the DNA TGTGCCAGCAGCTCCGACAGTAACACTGAAGCTTTCTTT.

The chain has TRBV10-3 and TRBJ2-1; a possible D gene is TRBD1 (5 bases). CDR1 is ENHRY, CDR2 SYGVKD, per germline. Trimming took 6 bases from V and 7 from J, leaving 10 bases between them. The CDR3 totals 12 residues. The CDR3 nucleotides read TGTGCCATCAGCGTTTCAGGGAATGAGCAGTTCTTC. This translates into CAISVSGNEQFF.

The genes are TRBV5-4 and TRBJ2-7; TRBD2 aligns across 12 bases. J gave up 3 bases and V 4 bases, and 5 bases lay outside the gene matches. This CDR3 is built from 15 residues. Germline V gene data show CDR1 as SGHNT and CDR2 as YYREEE (reference sequence). The CDR3 is CASSIGTSGLYEQYF. CDR3 coding DNA: TGTGCCAGCAGCATAGGGACTAGCGGGCTCTACGAGCAGTACTTC.

The J gene is TRBJ2-1, the V gene TRBV19, with 8 bases lining up with TRBD2. This CDR3 region has 14 residues. Germline CDR1 is LNHDA and CDR2 is SQIVND (reference sequence). The trim removed 7 bases at V and 9 bases at J, leaving 11 bases unmatched. The CDR3 protein is CASTEGLVYGEQFF. DNA for the CDR3: TGTGCCAGTACTGAGGGACTAGTTTATGGTGAGCAGTTCTTC.

The chain uses TRBV5-1 and TRBJ2-3, with D possibly being TRBD2 (6 bases). CDR1 SGHRS and CDR2 YFSETQ come from the germline V gene. With 2 bases removed from V and 5 bases from J, the gap between germline ends came to 15 bases. CDR3 size: 15 residues. CDR3 in amino acids: CASSLPGLVRDTQYF. CDR3 nucleotide sequence: TGCGCCAGCAGCTTACCGGGACTGGTGCGAGATACGCAGTATTTT.

This clone was seen a single time. CDR3 sequence reads: CASSLSIWDRRPAFF. The CDR3 nucleotides are TGTGCCAGCAGCTTATCGATCTGGGACAGGCGTCCGGCTTTCTTT. The rearrangement links TRBV7-2 to TRBJ1-1, with TRBD1 identical over 8 bases. The V gene end was trimmed by 2 bases and the J gene end by 11 bases; junction bases not matched to a gene: 13. Per the germline V gene, CDR1 is SGHTA and CDR2 is FQGNSA. This CDR3 has 15 amino acids.

This rearrangement joins TRBV5-4 to TRBJ2-5, with D possibly TRBD2 on 6 matching bases. The length of the CDR3 is 14 residues. V shed 5 bases and J shed 2 bases, with 13 bases lying between them. Looked up from germline, CDR1 is SGHNT and CDR2 is YYREEE (reference sequence). CDR3 amino acids: CASSSGAGQETQYF. CDR3 DNA sequence: TGTGCCAGCAGTTCCGGGGCGGGGCAAGAGACCCAGTACTTC.

This sequence joins TRBV2 and TRBJ1-3; D remains ambiguous. This CDR3 is 14 amino acids long. Germline lookup yields CDR1 SNHLY and CDR2 FYNNEI. Trimming stripped 4 bases from V and 0 bases from J, with 7 bases between. As DNA, the CDR3 is TGTGCCAGCAGTGGCACAAGCTCTGGAAACACCATATATTTT. It specifies CASSGTSSGNTIYF.

The chain recombines TRBV19 with TRBJ2-5; D is possibly TRBD2 (6 bases). The CDR3 is 12 amino acids. The V and J ends lost 6 bases and 4 bases respectively, with 9 bases between them. Germline V gene data show CDR1 as LNHDA and CDR2 as SQIVND (reference sequence). CDR3 loop: CASRDYGETQYF. The CDR3 DNA is TGTGCCAGTAGGGACTACGGAGAGACCCAGTACTTC.

V gene TRBV6-1 combines with J gene TRBJ2-7; no clear D gene. The V and J ends lost 1 base and 6 bases respectively, with 4 bases between them. Germline values: CDR1 MNHNS, CDR2 SASEGT. The CDR3 has 11 amino acids. CDR3 loop: CASSEGGEQYF. In DNA form, the CDR3 reads TGTGCCAGCAGTGAAGGTGGCGAGCAGTACTTC.

This clone has only a few counts. V and J are TRBV5-5 and TRBJ2-2; D is uncertain. CDR3 length: 12 residues. V was shortened by 4 bases and J by 8 bases, with 9 bases between the two germline ends. Germline values: CDR1 SGHKS, CDR2 YYEKEE (reference sequence). This CDR3 reads CASSLLRGELFF. The CDR3 coding sequence is TGTGCCAGCAGCCTTCTGCGTGGGGAGCTGTTTTTT. The full variable domain, rest sourced from reference TRBV5-5 and TRBJ2-2, is DAGVTQSPTHLIKTRGQQVTLRCSPISGHKSVSWYQQVLGQGPQFIFQYYEKEERGRGNFPDRFSARQFPNYSSELNVNALLLGDSALYLCASSLLRGELFFGEGSRLTVL.